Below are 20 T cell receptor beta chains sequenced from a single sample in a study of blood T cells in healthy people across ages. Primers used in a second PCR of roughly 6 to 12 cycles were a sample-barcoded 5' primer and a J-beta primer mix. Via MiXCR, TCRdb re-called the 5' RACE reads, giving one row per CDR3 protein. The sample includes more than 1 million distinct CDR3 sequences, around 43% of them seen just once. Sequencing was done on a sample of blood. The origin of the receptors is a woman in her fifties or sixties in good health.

The CDR3 DNA sequence: TGTGCCAGCGAAGCTATGGGGGGCCAGCCCCAGCATTTT. It codes for CASEAMGGQPQHF. The rearrangement links TRBV7-9 to TRBJ1-5, with D tentatively TRBD1 (6 bases). The CDR3 runs 13 residues. CDR1 and CDR2 from the germline V gene are SEHNR and FQNEAQ (reference sequence). V lost 8 bases to trimming and J lost 7 bases, with 15 bases between them.

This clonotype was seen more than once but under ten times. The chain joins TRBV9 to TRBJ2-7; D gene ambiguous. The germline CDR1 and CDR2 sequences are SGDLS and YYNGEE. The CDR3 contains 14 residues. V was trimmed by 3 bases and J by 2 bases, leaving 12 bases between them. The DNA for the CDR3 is TGTGCCAGCAGCGCTTCCGGGTCGACCTACGAGCAGTACTTC. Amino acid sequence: CASSASGSTYEQYF.

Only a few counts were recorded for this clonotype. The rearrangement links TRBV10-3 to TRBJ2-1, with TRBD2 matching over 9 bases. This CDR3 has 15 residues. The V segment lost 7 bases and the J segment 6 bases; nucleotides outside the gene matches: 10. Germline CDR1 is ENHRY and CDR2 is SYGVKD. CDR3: CAINRGGTSSNEQFF. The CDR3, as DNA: TGTGCCATCAATCGCGGTGGGACTAGCAGCAATGAGCAGTTCTTC.

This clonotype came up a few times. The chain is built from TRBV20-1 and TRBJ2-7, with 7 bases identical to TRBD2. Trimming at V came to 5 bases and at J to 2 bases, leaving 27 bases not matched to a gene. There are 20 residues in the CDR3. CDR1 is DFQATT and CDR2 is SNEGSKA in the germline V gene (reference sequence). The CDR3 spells CSAVIPDPEPQRDLPYEQYF. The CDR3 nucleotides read TGCAGTGCTGTGATACCCGACCCGGAACCCCAGCGGGATTTACCCTACGAGCAGTACTTC.

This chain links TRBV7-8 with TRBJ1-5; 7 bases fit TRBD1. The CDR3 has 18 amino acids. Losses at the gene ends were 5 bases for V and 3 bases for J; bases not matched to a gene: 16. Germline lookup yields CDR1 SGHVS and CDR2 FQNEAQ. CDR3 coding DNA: TGTGCCAGCAGCGTAAACCCCGATGAGGGACAGTTCAATCAGCCCCAGCATTTT. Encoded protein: CASSVNPDEGQFNQPQHF.

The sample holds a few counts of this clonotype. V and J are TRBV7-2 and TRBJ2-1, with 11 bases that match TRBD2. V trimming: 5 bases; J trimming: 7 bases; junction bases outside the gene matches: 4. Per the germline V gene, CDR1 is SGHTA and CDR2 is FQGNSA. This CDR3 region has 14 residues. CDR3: CASSPSGRRNEQFF. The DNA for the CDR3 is TGTGCCAGCAGCCCTAGCGGGAGGAGGAATGAGCAGTTCTTC.

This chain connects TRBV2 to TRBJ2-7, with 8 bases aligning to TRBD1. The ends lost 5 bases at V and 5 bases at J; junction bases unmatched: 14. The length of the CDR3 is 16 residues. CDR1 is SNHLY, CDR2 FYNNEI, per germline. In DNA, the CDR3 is TGTGCCAGCAGTCGAACACCGAGGACAGGGAGGAACGAGCAGTACTTC. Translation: CASSRTPRTGRNEQYF.

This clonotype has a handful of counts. For the CDR3, the DNA is TGTGCCAGCGTAGCAGATACGCAGTATTTT. Its translation is CASVADTQYF. The J gene is TRBJ2-3, the V gene TRBV2; D is unclear. In germline, CDR1 is SNHLY, CDR2 FYNNEI. The CDR3 has 10 residues. V lost 8 bases to trimming and J lost 4 bases, with 4 bases between them.

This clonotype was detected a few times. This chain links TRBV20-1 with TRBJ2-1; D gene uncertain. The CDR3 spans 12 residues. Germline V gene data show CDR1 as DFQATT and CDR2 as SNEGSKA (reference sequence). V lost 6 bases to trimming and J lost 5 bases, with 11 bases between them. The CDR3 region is CSASPLNNEQFF. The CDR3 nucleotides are TGCAGTGCCAGCCCTCTAAACAATGAGCAGTTCTTC.

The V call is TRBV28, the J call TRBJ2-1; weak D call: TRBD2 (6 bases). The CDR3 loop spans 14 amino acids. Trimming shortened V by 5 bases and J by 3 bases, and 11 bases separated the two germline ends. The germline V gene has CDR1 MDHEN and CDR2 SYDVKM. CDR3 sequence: CASSPPDYYNEQFF. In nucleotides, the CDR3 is TGTGCCAGCAGTCCCCCGGACTACTACAATGAGCAGTTCTTC.

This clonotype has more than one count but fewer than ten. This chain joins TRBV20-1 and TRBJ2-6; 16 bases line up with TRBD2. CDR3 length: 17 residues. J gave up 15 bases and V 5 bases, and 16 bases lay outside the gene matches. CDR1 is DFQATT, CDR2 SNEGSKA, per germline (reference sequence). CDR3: CSAGGTSGRAGGNGLTF. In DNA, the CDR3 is TGCAGTGCTGGGGGGACTAGCGGGAGGGCTGGAGGAAATGGCCTGACTTTC.

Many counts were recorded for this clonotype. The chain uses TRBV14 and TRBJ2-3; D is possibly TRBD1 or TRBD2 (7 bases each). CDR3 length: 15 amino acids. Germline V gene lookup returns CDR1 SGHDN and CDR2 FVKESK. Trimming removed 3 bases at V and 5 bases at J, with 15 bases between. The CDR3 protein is CASSHLGQREDTQYF. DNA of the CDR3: TGTGCCAGCAGCCACCTGGGACAGCGGGAAGATACGCAGTATTTT.

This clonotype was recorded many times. The CDR3 protein is CASSSPGQGTDTQYF. CDR3 bases: TGTGCCAGCAGTTCGCCGGGACAGGGCACAGATACGCAGTATTTT. The chain is built from TRBV28 and TRBJ2-3; the match to TRBD1 covers 8 bases. CDR3 size: 15 residues. Per germline, CDR1 MDHEN and CDR2 SYDVKM. The V segment lost 4 bases and the J segment 1 base; nucleotides outside the gene matches: 4.

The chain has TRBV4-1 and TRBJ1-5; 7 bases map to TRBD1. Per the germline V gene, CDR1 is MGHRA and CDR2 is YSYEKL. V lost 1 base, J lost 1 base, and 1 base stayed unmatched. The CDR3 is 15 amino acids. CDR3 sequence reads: CASSQGGQSNQPQHF. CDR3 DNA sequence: TGCGCCAGCAGCCAAGGGGGACAGAGCAATCAGCCCCAGCATTTT.

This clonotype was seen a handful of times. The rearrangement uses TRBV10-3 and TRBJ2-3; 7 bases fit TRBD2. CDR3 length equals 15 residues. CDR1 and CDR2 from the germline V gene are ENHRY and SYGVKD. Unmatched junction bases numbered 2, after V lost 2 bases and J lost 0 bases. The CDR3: CAISERSGSTDTQYF. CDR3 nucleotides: TGTGCCATCAGTGAGCGTAGCGGGAGCACAGATACGCAGTATTTT.

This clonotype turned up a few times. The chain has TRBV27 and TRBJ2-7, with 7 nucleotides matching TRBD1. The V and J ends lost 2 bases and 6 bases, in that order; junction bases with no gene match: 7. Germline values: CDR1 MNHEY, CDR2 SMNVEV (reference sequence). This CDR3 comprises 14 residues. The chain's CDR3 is CASSLRTGRAEQYF. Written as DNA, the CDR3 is TGTGCCAGCAGTTTAAGGACAGGAAGGGCCGAGCAGTACTTC.

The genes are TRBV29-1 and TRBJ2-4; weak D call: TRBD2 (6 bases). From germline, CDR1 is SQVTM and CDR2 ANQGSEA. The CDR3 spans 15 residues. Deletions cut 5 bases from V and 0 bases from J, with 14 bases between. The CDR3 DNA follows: TGCAGCGTTCGTAGCGGACTTCTAGCCAAAAACATTCAGTACTTC. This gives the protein CSVRSGLLAKNIQYF.

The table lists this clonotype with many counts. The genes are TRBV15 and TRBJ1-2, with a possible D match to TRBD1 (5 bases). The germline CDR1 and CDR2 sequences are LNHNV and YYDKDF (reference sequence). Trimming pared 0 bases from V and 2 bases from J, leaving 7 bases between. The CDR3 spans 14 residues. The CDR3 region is CATSRDGGNYGYTF. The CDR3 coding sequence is TGTGCCACCAGCAGAGATGGGGGGAACTATGGCTACACCTTC.

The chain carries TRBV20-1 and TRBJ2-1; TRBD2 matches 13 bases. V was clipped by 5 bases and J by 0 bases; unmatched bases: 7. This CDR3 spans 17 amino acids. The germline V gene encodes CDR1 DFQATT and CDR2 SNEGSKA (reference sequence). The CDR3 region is CSALSTSGGSSYNEQFF. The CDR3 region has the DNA TGCAGTGCTCTATCGACTAGCGGGGGGTCCTCCTACAATGAGCAGTTCTTC.

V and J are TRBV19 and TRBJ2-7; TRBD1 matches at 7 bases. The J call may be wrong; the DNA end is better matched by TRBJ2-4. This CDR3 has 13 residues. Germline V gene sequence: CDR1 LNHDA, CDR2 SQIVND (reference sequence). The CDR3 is CASGVDRVTIQYF. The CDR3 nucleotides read TGTGCCAGTGGAGTTGACAGGGTAACCATTCAGTACTTC.